This record covers a single TCR beta chain. The CDR3 contains 13 residues. CDR1 is GTSNPN and CDR2 is SVGIG in the germline V gene (reference sequence). Trimming shortened V by 0 bases and J by 2 bases, and 7 bases separated the two germline ends. RNA was isolated and reverse transcribed to cDNA, the sequencing template. TCRdb's table, derived via immunoSEQ multiplex PCR, lists solely in-frame clones and lacks some. Of about 200,000 clones in the sample, around 56% were seen once. The sample is drawn from a study of CD8+ T cells in alopecia areata. Across the study: Treatment ran 6 to 18 months, with 6 months of follow-up afterward.

Documented treatment: oral pan-JAK inhibitor, 5-10 mg twice daily. The TCR comes from a human donor with alopecia areata. The gene calls are TRBV30 and TRBJ1-2; D is undetermined. The sample consisted of CD4+ T cells sorted from blood, taken at week 4, from a patient treated with tofacitinib. Here the CDR3 DNA reads TGTGCCTGGAGTGTATTGGCCAACTATGGCTACACCTTC. Translation gives CAWSVLANYGYTF.